This T cell receptor (beta chain) was observed in a study of T-cell reconstitution after alpha-beta-depleted transplantation in children. CDR3 length: 18 residues. In germline, CDR1 is SGHVS, CDR2 FQNEAQ. The V and J ends lost 3 bases and 4 bases respectively, with 22 bases between them. Construction of the TCRbeta library involved unique molecular identifiers. TCRdb redid the calling of the PCR reads with MiXCR, one entry per CDR3 protein. The sample shows about 360,000 distinct CDR3 sequences, approximately 12% of them seen only once. This clonotype was obtained from a human donor who donated a stem cell graft to a child with Fanconi anemia. This chain uses TRBV7-8 with TRBJ1-5; D ambiguous. This material consisted of PBMCs, taken from the stem cell graft. CDR3 DNA: TGTGCCAGCAGCTTTGGTTTCGGTCGAAGATCCAAAAATCAGCCCCAGCATTTT. It specifies CASSFGFGRRSKNQPQHF.